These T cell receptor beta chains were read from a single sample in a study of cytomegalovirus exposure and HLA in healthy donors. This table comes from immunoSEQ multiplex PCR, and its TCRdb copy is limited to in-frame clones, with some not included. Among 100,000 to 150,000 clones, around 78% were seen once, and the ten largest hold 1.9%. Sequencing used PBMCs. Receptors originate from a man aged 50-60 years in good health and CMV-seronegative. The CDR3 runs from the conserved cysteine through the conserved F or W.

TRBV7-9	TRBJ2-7	CASSRTSGGLYTYEQYF
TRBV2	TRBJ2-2	CASSGQGHTGELFF
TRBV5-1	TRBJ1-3	CASSSTVSGNTIYF
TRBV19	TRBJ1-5	CASSNHRDHQPQHF
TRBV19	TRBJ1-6	CASSIYAEQGYNSPLHF
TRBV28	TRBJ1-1	CASSRGGAGDTEAFF
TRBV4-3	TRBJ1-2	CASSQDGTGYGYTF
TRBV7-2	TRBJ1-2	CASSSSPGTGRYGYTF
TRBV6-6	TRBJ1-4	CASSRGSPSTNEKLFF
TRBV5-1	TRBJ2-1	CASSWRYSGGGRPSEQFF
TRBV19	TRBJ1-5	CASSTGTGGAMADQPQHF
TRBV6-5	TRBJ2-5	CASSYFAGSETQYF
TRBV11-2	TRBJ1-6	CASSSVVTGWGSPLHF
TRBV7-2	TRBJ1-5	CASSLVWGRVSQPQHF
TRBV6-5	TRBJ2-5	CASSSPGSETQYF
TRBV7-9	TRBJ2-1	CASSPSTIPSYNEQFF
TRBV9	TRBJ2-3	CASRWGQGTDTQYF
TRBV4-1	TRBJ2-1	CASSQVTGGFYNEQFF
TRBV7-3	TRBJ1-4	CRSGGKLFF
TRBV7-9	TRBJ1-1	CASSPGTANTEAFF
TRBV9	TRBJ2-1	CASSVGGLERADADYNEQFF
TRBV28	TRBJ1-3	CASSSPGGNSGNTIYF
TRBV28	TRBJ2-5	CASRRQGSETQYF
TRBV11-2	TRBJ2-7	CASTGGIHSYEQYF
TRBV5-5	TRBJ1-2	CASTRAGVGYGYTF
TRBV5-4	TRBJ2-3	CASSSGGSTDTQYF
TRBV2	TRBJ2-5	CASPPRSSPLGGTQYF
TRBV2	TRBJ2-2	CASSGEGTGELFF
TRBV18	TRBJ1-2	CASSPSGGRYGYTF
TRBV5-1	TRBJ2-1	CASESIGGPSSYNEQFF
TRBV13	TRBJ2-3	CASSSVGLAGVTDTQYF
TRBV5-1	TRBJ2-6	CASRVASGVSGANVLTF
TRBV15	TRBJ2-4	CATSRDTGPGNIQYF